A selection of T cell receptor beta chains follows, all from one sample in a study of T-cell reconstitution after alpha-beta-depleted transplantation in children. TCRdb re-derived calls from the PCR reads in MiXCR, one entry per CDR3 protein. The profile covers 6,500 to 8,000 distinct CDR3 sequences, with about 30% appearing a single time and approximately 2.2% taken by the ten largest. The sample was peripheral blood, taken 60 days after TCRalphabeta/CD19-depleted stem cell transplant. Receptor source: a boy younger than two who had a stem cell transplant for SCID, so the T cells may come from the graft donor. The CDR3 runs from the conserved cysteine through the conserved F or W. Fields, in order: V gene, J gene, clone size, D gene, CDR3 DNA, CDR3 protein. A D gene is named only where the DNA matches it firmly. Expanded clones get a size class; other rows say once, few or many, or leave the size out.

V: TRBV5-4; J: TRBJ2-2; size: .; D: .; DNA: TGTGCCAGCAGCTTTCGGCTCCCCTGCGGGGAGCTGTTTTTT; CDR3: CASSFRLPCGELFF
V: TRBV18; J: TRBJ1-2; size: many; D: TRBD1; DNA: TGTGCCAGCTCACCTACCGCTAGGGACAGAACTAACTATGGCTACACCTTC; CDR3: CASSPTARDRTNYGYTF
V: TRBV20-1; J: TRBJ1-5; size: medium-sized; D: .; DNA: TGCAGTGCTAGGTTTTGTAGGAGTTGCAATCAGCCCCAGCATTTT; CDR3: CSARFCRSCNQPQHF
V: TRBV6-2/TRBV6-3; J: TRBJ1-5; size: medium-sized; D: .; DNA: TGTGCCAGCAGTTACTTCGAGGGGCGAGTTGTTCAGCCCCAGCATTTT; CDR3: CASSYFEGRVVQPQHF
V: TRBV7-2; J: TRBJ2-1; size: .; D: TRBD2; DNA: TGTGCCAGCAGCTTAAGGGAGGGGTTCCTTACCTACAATGAGCAGTTCTTC; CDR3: CASSLREGFLTYNEQFF
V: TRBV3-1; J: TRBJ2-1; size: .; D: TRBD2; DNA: TGTGCCAGCTCCAAGCAGGGCCAGCGGGAATCCTACAATGAGCAGTTCTTC; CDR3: CASSKQGQRESYNEQFF
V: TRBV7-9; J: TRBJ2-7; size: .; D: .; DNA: TGTGCCATCGCACAGGGGACTAGCTCCTACGAGCAGTACTTC; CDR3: CAIAQGTSSYEQYF
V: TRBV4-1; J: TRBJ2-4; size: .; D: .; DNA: TGCGCCAGCAGCCAACCTATTGGGGCGAGGGCTCCTCTAGCCAAAAACATTCAGTACTTC; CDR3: CASSQPIGARAPLAKNIQYF
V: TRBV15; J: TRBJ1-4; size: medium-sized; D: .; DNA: TGTGCCACCAGCAGAGAAGTTGGAAAACTGTTTTTT; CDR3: CATSREVGKLFF
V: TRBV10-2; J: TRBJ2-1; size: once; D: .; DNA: TGCGCCAGCGCCTTGGGGTCCTTCTACAATGAGCAGTTCTTC; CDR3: CASALGSFYNEQFF
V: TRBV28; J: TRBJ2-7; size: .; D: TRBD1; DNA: TGTGCCAGCAGTTTTGAAGGGACAGGGGTCCACGAGCAGTACTTC; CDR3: CASSFEGTGVHEQYF
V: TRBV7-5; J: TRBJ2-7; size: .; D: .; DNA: .; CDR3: CISVPEAQPDRGTYEQYF
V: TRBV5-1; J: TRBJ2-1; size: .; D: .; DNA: TGCGCCAGCAGCCCTTACTACAATGAGCAGTTCTTC; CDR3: CASSPYYNEQFF
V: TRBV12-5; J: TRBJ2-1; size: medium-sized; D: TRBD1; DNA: TGTGCTAGTGGTTTGGAATGGAGGACAGGGTGGAATGAGCAGTTCTTC; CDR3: CASGLEWRTGWNEQFF
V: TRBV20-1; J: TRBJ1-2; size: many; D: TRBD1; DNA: TGCAGTGCAAGGACAGGACCAGACTATGGCTACACCTTC; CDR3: CSARTGPDYGYTF
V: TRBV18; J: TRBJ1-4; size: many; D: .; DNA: TGTGCCAGCTCACCAAGTGTTTTAAGTATTAATGAAAAACTGTTTTTT; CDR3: CASSPSVLSINEKLFF
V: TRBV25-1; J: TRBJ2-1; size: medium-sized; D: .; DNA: TGTGCCAGCAGTGGGCCCAGGGGAGGGGAAAACAATGAGCAGTTCTTC; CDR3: CASSGPRGGENNEQFF
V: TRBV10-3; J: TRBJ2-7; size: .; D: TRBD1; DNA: TGTGCCATCAGTGAGCCGACAGGGGGCGCTTCCGAGCAGTACTTC; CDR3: CAISEPTGGASEQYF
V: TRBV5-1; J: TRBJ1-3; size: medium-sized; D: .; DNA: TGCGCCAGCAGCTCGACAGGAGACTCTGGAAACACCATATATTTT; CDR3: CASSSTGDSGNTIYF
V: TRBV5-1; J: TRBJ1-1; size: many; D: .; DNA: TGCGCCAGAATTGGGGCACGGGGGACTGAAGCTTTCTTT; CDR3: CARIGARGTEAFF
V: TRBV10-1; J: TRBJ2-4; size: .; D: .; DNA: TGCGCCAGCAGAACATTTCAGTACTTC; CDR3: CASRTFQYF
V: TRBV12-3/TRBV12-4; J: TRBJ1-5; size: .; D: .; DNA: TGTGCCAGCAGCCCCGGGCGAGTCCAGGGCCAGCCCCAGCATTTT; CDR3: CASSPGRVQGQPQHF
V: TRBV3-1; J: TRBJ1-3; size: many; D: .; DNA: TGTGCCAGCAGTCGGGCGGACCCTAGCTCTGGAAACACCATATATTTT; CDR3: CASSRADPSSGNTIYF
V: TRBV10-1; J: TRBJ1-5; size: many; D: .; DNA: TGCGCCAGCAGTGCGGGTCGACCGAACCCTTTCTATCAGCCCCAGCATTTT; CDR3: CASSAGRPNPFYQPQHF
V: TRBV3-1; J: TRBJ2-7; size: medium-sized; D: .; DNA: TGTGCCAGCAGCCAAGGGACAGAGAGCTACGAGCAGTACTTC; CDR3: CASSQGTESYEQYF
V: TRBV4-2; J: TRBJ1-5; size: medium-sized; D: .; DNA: TGTGCCAGCAGCCAAGAGACGGGGAATCAGCCCCAGCATTTT; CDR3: CASSQETGNQPQHF
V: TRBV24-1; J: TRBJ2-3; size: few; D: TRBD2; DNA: TGTGCCACCAGTGCCCTTGGACTAGCGGGGAGCACAGATACGCAGTATTTT; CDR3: CATSALGLAGSTDTQYF
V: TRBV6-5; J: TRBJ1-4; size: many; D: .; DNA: TGTGCCAGCAGTTACGCCGGGACGGGCAATGAAAAACTGTTTTTT; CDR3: CASSYAGTGNEKLFF
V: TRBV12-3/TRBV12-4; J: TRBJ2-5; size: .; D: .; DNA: TGTGCCAGCAGTTTTTGGGAACAAGAGACCCAGTACTTC; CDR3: CASSFWEQETQYF
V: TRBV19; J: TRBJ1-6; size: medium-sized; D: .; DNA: TGTGCCAGTAGTGCCACCATGGGGTCCTATAATTCACCCCTCCACTTT; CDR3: CASSATMGSYNSPLHF
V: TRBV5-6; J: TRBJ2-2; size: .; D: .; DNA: TGTGCCATCAGCCCCGGGCGGGCGGGAAACACCGGGGAGCTGTTTTTT; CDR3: CAISPGRAGNTGELFF
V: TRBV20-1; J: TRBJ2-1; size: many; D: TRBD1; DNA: TGCAGTGCTAGAGGGGACAGGGGGTTCTTC; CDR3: CSARGDRGFF
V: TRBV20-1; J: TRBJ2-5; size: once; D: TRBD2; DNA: TGCAGTGCTAGAAAACTAGCGGGAGAAGGTCAAGAGACCCAGTACTTC; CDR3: CSARKLAGEGQETQYF
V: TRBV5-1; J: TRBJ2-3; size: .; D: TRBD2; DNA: TGCGCCAGCAGCTCACCACTAGCGGGAGTGTCAGATACGCAGTATTTT; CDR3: CASSSPLAGVSDTQYF
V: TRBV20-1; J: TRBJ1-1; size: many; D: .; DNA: TGCAGTGCTAGTAGGGGGTGGATGAGGATGAACACTGAAGCTTTCTTT; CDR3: CSASRGWMRMNTEAFF
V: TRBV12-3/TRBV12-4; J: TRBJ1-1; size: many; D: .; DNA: TGTGCCACCAGTAATCCTCCGGACACTCACTCTTACACTGAAGCTTTCTTT; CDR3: CATSNPPDTHSYTEAFF
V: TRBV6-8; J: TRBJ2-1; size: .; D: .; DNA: TGTGCCAGCAGTTACGTGGGAGGCCCCTACAATGAGCAGTTCTTC; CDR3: CASSYVGGPYNEQFF
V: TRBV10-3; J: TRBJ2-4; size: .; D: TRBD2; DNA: TGTGCCATCAGTCCCTCGATACTAGCGGGAGGGACCAAAAACATTCAGTACTTC; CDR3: CAISPSILAGGTKNIQYF
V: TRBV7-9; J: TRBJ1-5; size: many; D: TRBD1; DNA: TGTGCCAGCAGCACCGGGACAGGGAATCAGCCCCAGCATTTT; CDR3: CASSTGTGNQPQHF
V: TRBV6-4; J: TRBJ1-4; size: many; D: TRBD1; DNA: TGTGCCAGCAGTGACGGGGACAGCGATAATGAAAAACTGTTTTTT; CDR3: CASSDGDSDNEKLFF
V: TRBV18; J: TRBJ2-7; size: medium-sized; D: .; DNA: TGTGCCAGCTCTACCAATTCCCCCTACGAGCAGTACTTC; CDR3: CASSTNSPYEQYF
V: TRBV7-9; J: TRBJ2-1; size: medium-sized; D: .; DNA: TGTGCCAGCAGAGGTGTCGCCGTGACCTACAATGAGCAGTTCTTC; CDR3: CASRGVAVTYNEQFF
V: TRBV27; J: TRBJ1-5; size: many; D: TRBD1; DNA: TGTGCCAGCAGCCGATACAGGGGAGGTCAGCCCCAGCATTTT; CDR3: CASSRYRGGQPQHF